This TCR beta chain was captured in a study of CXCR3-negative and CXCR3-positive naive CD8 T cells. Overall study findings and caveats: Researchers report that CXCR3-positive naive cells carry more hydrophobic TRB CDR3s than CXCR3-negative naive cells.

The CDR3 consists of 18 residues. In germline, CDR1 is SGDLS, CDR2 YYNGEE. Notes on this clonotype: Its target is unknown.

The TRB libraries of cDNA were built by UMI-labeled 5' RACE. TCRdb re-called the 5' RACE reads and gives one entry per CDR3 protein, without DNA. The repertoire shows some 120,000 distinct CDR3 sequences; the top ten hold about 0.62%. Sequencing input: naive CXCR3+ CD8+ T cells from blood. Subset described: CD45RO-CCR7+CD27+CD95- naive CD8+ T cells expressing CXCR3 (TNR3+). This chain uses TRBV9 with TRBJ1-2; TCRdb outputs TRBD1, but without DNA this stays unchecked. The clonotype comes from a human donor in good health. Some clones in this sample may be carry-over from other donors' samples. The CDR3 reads CASSTSDGGPTNFYGYTF.